Following are 8 T cell receptor beta chains from one sample sequenced in a study of OX40 agonist ivuxolimab in advanced cancers. This table comes from immunoSEQ multiplex PCR, and its TCRdb copy is limited to in-frame clones, with some not included. The repertoire includes fewer than 85,000 clones, 90% of them detected once, and around 0.39% sits in the top ten. The material was CD4+ or CD8+ T cells sorted from blood, obtained in a trial of the OX40 agonist ivuxolimab. These receptors were collected from an adult with an advanced solid tumor such as melanoma, head and neck, liver or kidney cancer.

This chain connects TRBV5-4 to TRBJ2-3, with TRBD2 matching 7 bases. This CDR3 spans 16 amino acids. The germline gives CDR1 SGHNT, CDR2 YYREEE (reference sequence). V was clipped by 0 bases and J by 2 bases; unmatched bases: 6. CDR3 amino acids: CASSLGGREATDTQYF. CDR3 bases: TGTGCCAGCAGCTTGGGAGGTCGGGAGGCCACAGATACGCAGTATTTT.

V usage is TRBV6-5 and J usage is TRBJ2-7; the match to TRBD1 covers 10 bases. The length of the CDR3 is 15 residues. Losses at the gene ends were 9 bases for V and 2 bases for J; bases not matched to a gene: 10. Germline CDR1 and CDR2: MNHEY and SVGAGI. The CDR3 region has the DNA TGTGCCAGTGAGTCCCTGGGACAGGGGACCTACGAGCAGTACTTC. This sequence encodes CASESLGQGTYEQYF.

The chain combines TRBV25-1 with TRBJ2-1; TRBD2 matches at 7 bases. Germline loops: CDR1 MGHDK, CDR2 SYGVNS. This CDR3 spans 14 amino acids. V trimming: 2 bases; J trimming: 9 bases; junction bases outside the gene matches: 7. CDR3 residues: CASSEVGVAGEQFF. CDR3 in DNA: TGTGCCAGCAGTGAAGTGGGGGTAGCGGGTGAGCAGTTCTTC. Combining the CDR3 with reference TRBV25-1 and TRBJ2-1 gives the whole variable domain EADIYQTPRYLVIGTGKKITLECSQTMGHDKMYWYQQDPGMELHLIHYSYGVNSTEKGDLSSESTVSRIRTEHFPLTLESARPSHTSQYLCASSEVGVAGEQFFGPGTRLTVL.

This chain connects TRBV5-1 to TRBJ2-1; 9 nucleotides align to TRBD2. In germline, CDR1 is SGHRS, CDR2 YFSETQ. The V segment lost 4 bases and the J segment 2 bases; nucleotides outside the gene matches: 10. This CDR3 region has 17 residues. CDR3 DNA sequence: TGCGCCAGCAGCCGGAGGGCGGGAGGGCCCACCTACAATGAGCAGTTCTTC. This gives the protein CASSRRAGGPTYNEQFF.

This sequence joins TRBV7-3 and TRBJ2-1; 12 bases are shared with TRBD2. The CDR3 runs to 16 residues. Unmatched junction bases numbered 7, after V lost 1 base and J lost 9 bases. Germline CDR1 is SGHTA and CDR2 is FQGTGA. This CDR3 reads CASSLNPGLAGTEQFF. The CDR3 nucleotides read TGTGCCAGCAGCTTAAACCCCGGACTAGCGGGGACTGAGCAGTTCTTC.

The chain has TRBV2 and TRBJ1-6, with 7 positions matching TRBD1. Trimming at V came to 6 bases and at J to 8 bases, leaving 10 bases not matched to a gene. This CDR3 is 15 amino acids long. Germline lookup yields CDR1 SNHLY and CDR2 FYNNEI. The CDR3, as DNA: TGTGCCAGCAGCTTAATTTGGACAGGAGATTCACCCCTCCACTTT. Protein sequence: CASSLIWTGDSPLHF.

This chain uses TRBV7-2 with TRBJ1-1; D is uncertain. This CDR3 has 13 residues. Germline V gene lookup returns CDR1 SGHTA and CDR2 FQGNSA. V gave up 3 bases and J gave up 7 bases, with 12 bases separating them. For the CDR3, the DNA is TGTGCCAGCAGCTTTTCAGCGAGGCTTGAAGCTTTCTTT. It codes for CASSFSARLEAFF.

The CDR3 coding sequence is TGCGCCAGCAGCTTTGGGGACAGAGTTAATTCACCCCTCCACTTT. Amino acids: CASSFGDRVNSPLHF. The chain uses TRBV4-1 and TRBJ1-6; 7 positions match TRBD1. Trimming at V came to 5 bases and at J to 6 bases, leaving 7 bases not matched to a gene. The CDR3 totals 15 residues. From germline, CDR1 is MGHRA and CDR2 YSYEKL.